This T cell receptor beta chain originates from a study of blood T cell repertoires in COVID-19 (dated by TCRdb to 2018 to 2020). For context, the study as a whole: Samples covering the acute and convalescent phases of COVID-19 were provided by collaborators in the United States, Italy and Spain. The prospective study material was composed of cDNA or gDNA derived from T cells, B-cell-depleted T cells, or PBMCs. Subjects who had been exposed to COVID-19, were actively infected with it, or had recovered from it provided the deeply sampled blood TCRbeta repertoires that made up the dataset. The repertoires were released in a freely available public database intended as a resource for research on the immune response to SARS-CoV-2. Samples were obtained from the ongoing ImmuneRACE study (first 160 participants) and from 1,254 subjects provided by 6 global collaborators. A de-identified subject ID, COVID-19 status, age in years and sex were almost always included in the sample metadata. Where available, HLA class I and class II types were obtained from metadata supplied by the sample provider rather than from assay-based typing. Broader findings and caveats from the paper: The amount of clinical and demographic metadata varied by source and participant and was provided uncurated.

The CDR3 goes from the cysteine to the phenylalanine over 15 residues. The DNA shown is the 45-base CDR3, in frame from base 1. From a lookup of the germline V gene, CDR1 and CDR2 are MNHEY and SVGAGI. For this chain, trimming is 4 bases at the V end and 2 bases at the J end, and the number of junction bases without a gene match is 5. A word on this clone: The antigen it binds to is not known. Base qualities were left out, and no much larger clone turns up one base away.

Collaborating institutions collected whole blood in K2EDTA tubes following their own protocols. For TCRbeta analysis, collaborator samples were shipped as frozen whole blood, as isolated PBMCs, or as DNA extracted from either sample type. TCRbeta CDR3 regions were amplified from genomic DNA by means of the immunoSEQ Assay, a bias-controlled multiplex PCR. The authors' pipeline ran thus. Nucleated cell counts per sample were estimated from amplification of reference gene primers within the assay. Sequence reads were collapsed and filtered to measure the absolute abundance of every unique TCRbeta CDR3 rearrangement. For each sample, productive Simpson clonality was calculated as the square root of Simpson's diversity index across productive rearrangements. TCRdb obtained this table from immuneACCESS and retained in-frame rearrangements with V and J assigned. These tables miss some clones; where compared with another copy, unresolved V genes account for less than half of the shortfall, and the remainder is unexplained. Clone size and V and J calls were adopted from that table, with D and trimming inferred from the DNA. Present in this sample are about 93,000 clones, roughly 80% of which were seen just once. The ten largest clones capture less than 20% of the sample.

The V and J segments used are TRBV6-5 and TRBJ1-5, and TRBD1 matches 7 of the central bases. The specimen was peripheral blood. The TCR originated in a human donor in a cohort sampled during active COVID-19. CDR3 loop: CASSLTGSGNQPQHF. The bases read TGTGCCAGCAGTTTGACAGGGTCGGGCAATCAGCCCCAGCATTTT.